This T cell receptor (beta chain) was captured by sequencing in a study of blood T cell repertoires in COVID-19. About the study: The United States, Italy and Spain were the sources of the acute and convalescent COVID-19 samples. PBMCs, B-cell-depleted T cells, or T cells provided the cDNA or gDNA that made up the material.

With respect to this clone: The identical CDR3 is also encoded by other nucleotide sequences in the sample.

Study processing details: Amplified reference gene primers provided the basis for estimating nucleated cell counts. Sequencing used immunoSEQ multiplex PCR; TCRdb keeps in-frame clones, though not all of them. The V and J calls and clone size are taken from that table; D and trimming were inferred from the DNA. In the table there are around 95,000 clones, approximately 90% of which are singletons. The specimen sequenced was peripheral blood. The clonotype was recovered from a man between 45 and 60 years old with active COVID-19.

CDR3 DNA sequence: TGTGCCAGCAGCCCAGGACTAGCGGGGGGCCAAGAGACCCAGTACTTC. The encoded protein is CASSPGLAGGQETQYF. V gene TRBV3-1 (or the pseudogene TRBV3-2) combines with J gene TRBJ2-5; 14 positions match TRBD2. The V and J ends lost 4 bases and 1 base, in that order; junction bases with no gene match: 2. Germline V lookup: CDR1 LGHDT, CDR2 YNNKEL (reference sequence). The CDR3 contains 16 residues.